The 29 T cell receptor beta chains below come from one sample, sequenced in a study of cytomegalovirus exposure and HLA in healthy donors. PCR employed 60 Vbeta and 13 Jbeta primers. Profiling relied on immunoSEQ multiplex PCR, and the TCRdb table lists in-frame clones only, not all of them. The table records 150,000 to 200,000 clones, around 86% of them present only once. The material sequenced was PBMCs. The receptor source for this set is a human donor in good health.

This clone was seen a handful of times. The gene calls are TRBV5-4 and TRBJ1-5, with D possibly TRBD1 on 5 matching bases. Trimming cost V 4 bases and J 3 bases, with 8 bases left between them. Looked up from germline, CDR1 is SGHNT and CDR2 is YYREEE (reference sequence). The length of the CDR3 is 13 residues. In DNA, the CDR3 is TGTGCCAGCAGCGGGGCCCCCAATCAGCCCCAGCATTTT. Translating gives CASSGAPNQPQHF.

The rearrangement joins TRBV5-6 to TRBJ1-4; D might be TRBD1 (6 bases). The V end was cut by 4 bases, the J end by 2 bases, with 21 bases between. From germline, CDR1 is SGHDT and CDR2 YYEEEE. This CDR3 comprises 18 residues. The CDR3 is CASSPNRPNRVTNEKLFF. The DNA of the CDR3 is TGTGCCAGCAGCCCAAACCGACCAAACAGGGTTACTAATGAAAAACTGTTTTTT.

The rearrangement uses TRBV5-1 and TRBJ2-3; a weak D match, TRBD2 (5 bases). Germline V gene data show CDR1 as SGHRS and CDR2 as YFSETQ. This CDR3 region has 14 residues. Deletions cut 2 bases from V and 7 bases from J, with 14 bases between. This CDR3 is CASSLRGLGYTQYF. DNA of the CDR3: TGCGCCAGCAGCTTACGAGGGCTGGGGTATACGCAGTATTTT.

This chain joins TRBV21-1 and TRBJ1-5. TRBV21-1 is classified as a pseudogene. This CDR3 comprises 16 residues. The CDR3 spells CASISFDLLSNQPQHF. The CDR3 DNA reads as TGTGCCAGCATTAGCTTCGACCTCCTTAGCAATCAGCCCCAGCATTTT.

The chain is built from TRBV12-5 and TRBJ1-3, with 7 positions matching TRBD1. Germline V gene data show CDR1 as LGHNT and CDR2 as FRNRAP. The junction had 5 bases not matched to a gene; V was cut back by 6 bases and J by 0 bases. This CDR3 has 15 residues. As DNA, the CDR3 is TGTGCTAGTGGCCGGGACAGTAGCTCTGGAAACACCATATATTTT. It yields the protein CASGRDSSSGNTIYF.

The chain has TRBV6-5 and TRBJ2-5, with D unclear. The end of the DNA is better explained by TRBJ2-7, so the J call may be wrong. The CDR3 totals 11 residues. CDR1 is MNHEY, CDR2 SVGAGI, per germline. CDR3 in DNA: TGTGCCAGCAGCGATTCCTACGAGCAGTACTTC. Its protein product is CASSDSYEQYF.

The chain recombines TRBV2 with TRBJ2-7; TRBD1 aligns across 8 bases. With 8 bases clipped from V and 8 bases from J, the junction kept 11 bases outside the gene matches. CDR3 length: 13 residues. CDR1 and CDR2 (germline): SNHLY, FYNNEI. CDR3 sequence reads: CASVTGGTAQQYF. The CDR3 DNA sequence: TGTGCCAGCGTCACAGGGGGGACGGCGCAGCAGTACTTC.

The table lists this clone with a few counts. The rearrangement uses TRBV9 and TRBJ2-5, with a tentative D call TRBD2 (5 bases). Germline loops: CDR1 SGDLS, CDR2 YYNGEE. This CDR3 has 13 amino acids. V was shortened by 2 bases and J by 4 bases, with 9 bases between the two germline ends. The CDR3 nucleotides are TGTGCCAGCAGCGTGAGGGTCGGAGAGACCCAGTACTTC. This encodes CASSVRVGETQYF.

The rearrangement uses TRBV2 and TRBJ2-2, with 10 bases that match TRBD1. The CDR3 is 15 residues long. From germline, CDR1 is SNHLY and CDR2 FYNNEI. Trimming cost V 6 bases and J 6 bases; bases outside gene matches: 7. CDR3 region: CASSSGTGAPGELFF. CDR3 sequence (DNA): TGTGCCAGCAGCTCCGGGACAGGGGCGCCCGGGGAGCTGTTTTTT.

J is TRBJ2-5 and V is TRBV19, with D perhaps TRBD2 (6 bases). V lost 0 bases and J lost 4, with 15 bases in between. This CDR3 is built from 16 residues. Per the germline V gene, CDR1 is LNHDA and CDR2 is SQIVND (reference sequence). Here the CDR3 DNA reads TGTGCCAGTAGTATAGATCTAAGAGCGGGCGGAGAGACCCAGTACTTC. Encoded protein: CASSIDLRAGGETQYF.

The table lists this clone with a few counts. The genes are TRBV4-3 and TRBJ2-4; TRBD1 matches at 7 bases. CDR1 and CDR2 (germline): LGHNA, YSLEER. This CDR3 has 18 residues. The ends lost 1 base at V and 0 bases at J; junction bases unmatched: 9. The CDR3 DNA follows: TGCGCCAGCAGCCAAGTAGAACAGGGGATTATAGCCAAAAACATTCAGTACTTC. The encoded protein is CASSQVEQGIIAKNIQYF.

This clone was seen once. The CDR3: CASSDAGGQYSYEQYF. In DNA, the CDR3 is TGTGCCAGCAGTGATGCGGGAGGACAGTACTCCTACGAGCAGTACTTC. This chain uses TRBV6-1 with TRBJ2-7; 8 bases fit TRBD2. The V gene's germline CDR1 is MNHNS and CDR2 SASEGT. The ends lost 3 bases at V and 0 bases at J; junction bases unmatched: 7. The CDR3 length is 16 residues.

The J gene is TRBJ1-3, the V gene TRBV6-1, with D possibly TRBD1 on 5 matching bases. The CDR3 has 14 amino acids. From germline, CDR1 is MNHNS and CDR2 SASEGT. Trimming cost V 3 bases and J 0 bases, with 6 bases left between them. The CDR3 sequence is CASSDQGSGNTIYF. Written as DNA, the CDR3 is TGTGCCAGCAGTGACCAGGGCTCTGGAAACACCATATATTTT.

The chain couples TRBV2 to TRBJ2-7; possible D gene TRBD2, 6 bases. CDR1 and CDR2 from the germline V gene are SNHLY and FYNNEI. The CDR3 sequence is 14 residues long. V dropped 4 bases and J dropped 7 bases, with 17 bases sitting between them. The CDR3 is CASSVRRGEGEQYF. CDR3 DNA sequence: TGTGCCAGCAGTGTTAGGCGGGGTGAGGGGGAGCAGTACTTC.

This clone was seen just once. The rearrangement joins TRBV6-5 to TRBJ1-6; TRBD1 is a possible D gene (6 bases). The CDR3 totals 15 residues. Trimming pared 4 bases from V and 3 bases from J, leaving 10 bases between. Germline lookup yields CDR1 MNHEY and CDR2 SVGAGI. The CDR3, as DNA: TGTGCCAGCAGTTCCACAGGGCACTATAATTCACCCCTCCACTTT. It specifies CASSSTGHYNSPLHF.

The V and J genes are TRBV7-9 and TRBJ2-3, with 8 bases that match TRBD1. The CDR3 runs 18 residues. V trimming: 4 bases; J trimming: 2 bases; junction bases outside the gene matches: 14. Germline values: CDR1 SEHNR, CDR2 FQNEAQ (reference sequence). DNA of the CDR3: TGTGCCAGCAGCTCGAACATGGGACAGGACGAGAACACAGATACGCAGTATTTT. Its protein product is CASSSNMGQDENTDTQYF.

The J gene is TRBJ1-3, the V gene TRBV6-5; 8 positions agree with TRBD1. The germline V gene encodes CDR1 MNHEY and CDR2 SVGAGI. V was clipped by 6 bases and J by 2 bases; unmatched bases: 3. This CDR3 is built from 14 residues. In DNA form, the CDR3 reads TGTGCCAGCAGCTTGACAGGGGCTGGAAACACCATATATTTT. It encodes CASSLTGAGNTIYF.

The count of this clone is one. The chain has TRBV7-9 and TRBJ2-3; 10 bases fit TRBD1. The CDR3 consists of 15 residues. The germline gives CDR1 SEHNR, CDR2 FQNEAQ (reference sequence). Germline trimming cut 7 bases from V and 6 bases from J; bases unmatched to any gene: 10. CDR3 bases: TGTGCCAGCATCTCGGGACAGGGGATTAGCGATACGCAGTATTTT. The encoded protein is CASISGQGISDTQYF. The full variable domain, completed using reference TRBV7-9 and TRBJ2-3, is DTGVSQNPRHKITKRGQNVTFRCDPISEHNRLYWYRQTLGQGPEFLTYFQNEAQLEKSRLLSDRFSAERPKGSFSTLEIQRTEQGDSAMYLCASISGQGISDTQYFGPGTRLTVL.

This chain uses TRBV11-3 with TRBJ1-1; a weak D match, TRBD1 (6 bases). The CDR3 sequence is 13 residues long. Trimming shortened V by 5 bases and J by 4 bases, and 11 bases separated the two germline ends. Looked up from germline, CDR1 is SGHNT and CDR2 is YENEEA. CDR3 in amino acids: CASSQTGSTEAFF. The CDR3 nucleotides read TGTGCCAGCAGCCAGACAGGTTCCACTGAAGCTTTCTTT.

This clone was seen more than once but under ten times. This chain links TRBV7-6 with TRBJ2-3; D not certain. V lost 3 bases to trimming and J lost 4 bases, with 8 bases between them. CDR3 length: 13 amino acids. Per germline, CDR1 SGHVS and CDR2 FNYEAQ. The CDR3 sequence is CASSFLGPDTQYF. As DNA, the CDR3 is TGTGCCAGCAGCTTTCTAGGTCCAGATACGCAGTATTTT.

The chain carries TRBV4-1 and TRBJ2-5, with 11 bases identical to TRBD2. V was clipped by 3 bases and J by 2 bases; unmatched bases: 11. The CDR3 is 18 residues long. Germline CDR1 is MGHRA and CDR2 is YSYEKL. For the CDR3, the DNA is TGCGCCAGCAGCCAGGGGGGACTAGCGGAGGTCCTACAAGAGACCCAGTACTTC. It yields the protein CASSQGGLAEVLQETQYF.

The genes are TRBV5-1 and TRBJ1-2; D is ambiguous. Germline V CDR1 and CDR2: SGHRS, YFSETQ. This CDR3 is 15 amino acids long. The V and J ends lost 0 bases and 8 bases respectively, with 17 bases between them. CDR3 in DNA: TGCGCCAGCAGCTTGGCGTTAGGGCTCCCGGGGGGCTACACCTTC. Amino acid sequence: CASSLALGLPGGYTF.

This clone occurred a few times. The chain employs TRBV6-6 and TRBJ2-5; the match to TRBD2 covers 7 bases. In germline, CDR1 is MNHNY, CDR2 SVGAGI (reference sequence). The J segment lost 5 bases and the V segment lost 2 bases, leaving 2 bases of the junction unmatched. The CDR3 contains 13 residues. The CDR3 reads CASSYRGEETQYF. The CDR3 DNA reads as TGTGCCAGCAGTTACCGGGGGGAGGAGACCCAGTACTTC.

The rearrangement uses TRBV19 and TRBJ1-2, with 8 bases lining up with TRBD1. Germline-derived CDR1 and CDR2 are LNHDA and SQIVND (reference sequence). There are 17 residues in the CDR3. V lost 6 bases to trimming and J lost 0 bases; unmatched junction nucleotides: 12. CDR3 sequence: CASSVGQGAPTNYGYTF. The CDR3 DNA reads as TGTGCCAGTAGCGTCGGACAGGGAGCCCCTACTAACTATGGCTACACCTTC.

The chain employs TRBV10-2 and TRBJ1-1; D gene ambiguous. The V gene's germline CDR1 is WSHSY and CDR2 SAAADI. V was pared by 3 bases and J by 11 bases, with 16 bases between. The CDR3 has 13 amino acids. CDR3 nucleotide sequence: TGCGCCAGCAGTGACGCGGGTGGAGGATGGGCTTTCTTT. It specifies CASSDAGGGWAFF.

This clone was recorded only once. The V call is TRBV13, the J call TRBJ1-4; possibly TRBD1 for D (5 bases). From germline, CDR1 is PRHDT and CDR2 FYEKMQ (reference sequence). The CDR3 contains 15 residues. V shed 5 bases and J shed 5 bases, with 15 bases lying between them. This CDR3 is CASSKSGTLNEKLFF. The CDR3 DNA follows: TGTGCCAGCAGCAAGAGCGGGACTCTGAATGAAAAACTGTTTTTT.

The chain links TRBV13 to TRBJ2-1, with TRBD1 matching over 8 bases. The germline V gene has CDR1 PRHDT and CDR2 FYEKMQ (reference sequence). The CDR3 covers 16 residues. Trimming removed 4 bases from V and 4 bases from J; junction bases left unmatched: 9. CDR3 bases: TGTGCCAGCAGCTCCCAGGACAGGGTGCCTTACAATGAGCAGTTCTTC. This translates into CASSSQDRVPYNEQFF.

The rearrangement uses TRBV6-5 and TRBJ2-7, with D maybe TRBD1 (5 bases). The length of the CDR3 is 13 residues. Per germline, CDR1 MNHEY and CDR2 SVGAGI. Trimming pared 6 bases from V and 3 bases from J, leaving 12 bases between. CDR3 DNA sequence: TGTGCCAGCAGACCAGGGTATCTCTACGAGCAGTACTTC. As protein: CASRPGYLYEQYF.

This chain joins TRBV10-3 and TRBJ1-2, with D unresolved. Germline V gives CDR1 ENHRY, CDR2 SYGVKD. The CDR3 is 13 residues long. V was trimmed by 2 bases and J by 4 bases, leaving 8 bases between them. The CDR3 nucleotides are TGTGCCATCAGTGAGATGGGGAGCTATGGCTACACCTTC. Its protein is CAISEMGSYGYTF.